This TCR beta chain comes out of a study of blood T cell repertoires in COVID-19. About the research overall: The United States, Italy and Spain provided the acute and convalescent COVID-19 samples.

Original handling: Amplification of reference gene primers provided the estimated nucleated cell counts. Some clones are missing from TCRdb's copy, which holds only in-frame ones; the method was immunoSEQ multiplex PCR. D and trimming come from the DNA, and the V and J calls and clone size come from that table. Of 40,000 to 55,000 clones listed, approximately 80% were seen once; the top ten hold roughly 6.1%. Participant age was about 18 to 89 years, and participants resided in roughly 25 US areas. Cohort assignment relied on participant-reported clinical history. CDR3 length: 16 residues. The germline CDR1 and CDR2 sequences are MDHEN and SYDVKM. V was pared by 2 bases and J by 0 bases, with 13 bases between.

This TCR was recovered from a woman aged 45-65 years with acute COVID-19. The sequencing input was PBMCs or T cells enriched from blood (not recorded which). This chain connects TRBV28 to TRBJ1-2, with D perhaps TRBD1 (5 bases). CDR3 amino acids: CASSLRQGTTNYGYTF. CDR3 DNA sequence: TGTGCCAGCAGTTTAAGGCAGGGCACGACTAACTATGGCTACACCTTC.